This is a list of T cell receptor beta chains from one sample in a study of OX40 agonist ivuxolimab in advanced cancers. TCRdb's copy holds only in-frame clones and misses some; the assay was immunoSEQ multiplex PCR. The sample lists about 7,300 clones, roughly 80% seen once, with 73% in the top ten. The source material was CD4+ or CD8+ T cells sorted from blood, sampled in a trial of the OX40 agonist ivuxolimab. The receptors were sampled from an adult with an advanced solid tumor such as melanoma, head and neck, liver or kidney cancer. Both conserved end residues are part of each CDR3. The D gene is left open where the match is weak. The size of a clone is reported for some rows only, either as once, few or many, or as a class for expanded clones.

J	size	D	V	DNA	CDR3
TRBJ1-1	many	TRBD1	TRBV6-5	TGTGCCAGCAGCTTAGGGGGCAAGAACACTGAAGCTTTCTTT	CASSLGGKNTEAFF
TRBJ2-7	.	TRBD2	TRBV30	TGTGCCTGGAGTGTAATCGGGGGGGACTACGAGCAGTACTTC	CAWSVIGGDYEQYF
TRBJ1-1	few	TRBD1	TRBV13	TGTGCCAGCAGCTACCTTACAGGGGTACAGAACACTGAAGCTTTCTTT	CASSYLTGVQNTEAFF
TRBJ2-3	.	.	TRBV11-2	TGTGCCAGCAGCTTAGATGGTGCAGATACGCAGTATTTT	CASSLDGADTQYF
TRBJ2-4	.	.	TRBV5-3	TGTGCCAGAAGCTTACCGATACTAGCCAAAAACATTCAGTACTTC	CARSLPILAKNIQYF
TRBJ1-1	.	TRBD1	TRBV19	TGTGCCAGTAGTGCCCGGGACAGGGCTCTCACTGAAGCTTTCTTT	CASSARDRALTEAFF
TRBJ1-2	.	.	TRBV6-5	TGTGCCAGCAGTTACCGGGGGGAGGTCTATGGCTACACCTTC	CASSYRGEVYGYTF
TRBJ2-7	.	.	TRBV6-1	TGTGCCAGCAGTGAACAGGGCAGGGACGAGCAGTACTTC	CASSEQGRDEQYF
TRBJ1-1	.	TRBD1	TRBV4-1	TGCGCCAGCAGCCAAATGGGACAGGGGGCACTAAACACTGAAGCTTTCTTT	CASSQMGQGALNTEAFF
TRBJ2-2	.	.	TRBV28	TGTGCCAGCAGTTTTGATGTGGGAACCGGGGAGCTGTTTTTT	CASSFDVGTGELFF
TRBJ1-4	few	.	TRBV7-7	TGTGCCAGCAGCTTAGTTGGGGTCACAACTAATGAAAAACTGTTTTTT	CASSLVGVTTNEKLFF
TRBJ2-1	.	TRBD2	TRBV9	TGTGCCAGCAGCGTGGGCACTAGCGGGGTAAACAATGAGCAGTTCTTC	CASSVGTSGVNNEQFF
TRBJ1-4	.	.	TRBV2	TGTGCCAGCAGTGACAGGATCGGGGAAAAACTGTTTTTT	CASSDRIGEKLFF
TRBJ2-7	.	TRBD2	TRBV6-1	TGTGCCAGCAGTGAAGTGGTTCGGGGACTAGCGGGACCTAGCTCCTACGAGCAGTACTTC	CASSEVVRGLAGPSSYEQYF
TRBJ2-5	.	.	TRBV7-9	TGTGCCAGCAGCTACTCAGAACTCCAAGAGACCCAGTACTTC	CASSYSELQETQYF
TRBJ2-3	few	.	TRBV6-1	TGTGCCAGCAGTGAAGAGAGGGGGAGCACAGATACGCAGTATTTT	CASSEERGSTDTQYF